The clone carrying this TCR beta chain turned up a few times. The antigen is not known. CD45RO/CCR7/CD25/CD127/CD95/CD27 sorting isolated CD4+ naive, central memory, regulatory and stem cell-like memory cells. The sequenced template was cDNA made from the entire isolated RNA. Profiling relied on immunoSEQ multiplex PCR, and the TCRdb table lists in-frame clones only, not all of them. Of a few hundred thousand clones in the sample, about 12% were seen once. The record originates from a study of beta chain features in type 1 diabetes. The CDR3 covers 15 residues. Losses at the gene ends were 4 bases for V and 9 bases for J; bases not matched to a gene: 12. Germline lookup yields CDR1 SQVTM and CDR2 ANQGSEA. Study results and limitations: Among patients, naive, central memory and Treg TCRB repertoires appeared more similar than among healthy donors. Short templates might get an advantage during PCR, and this would be equal in patients and controls. Shorter TCRB CDR3s, moderately but significantly so, marked every one of the four CD4+ subsets in Type 1 diabetes patients. A pattern of fewer insertions and more deletions at VDJ junctions was seen in type 1 diabetes patients.

The sequenced sample consisted of naive CD4+ T cells from blood. The rearrangement links TRBV29-1 to TRBJ2-1; 10 bases line up with TRBD2. The TCR sequence derives from a woman aged 18-29 years with type 1 diabetes. Here the CDR3 reads CSVGPRLAGVAEQFF. The CDR3 DNA is TGCAGCGTTGGTCCTCGGCTAGCGGGAGTTGCTGAGCAGTTCTTC.